Shown below are 26 T cell receptor beta chains from a single sample sequenced in a study of blood T cells in healthy people across ages (dated by TCRdb to about 2015). The library was made by 5' RACE. The second PCR ran for roughly 7 to 11 cycles and used a J-beta primer mix along with a sample-barcoded 5' primer. TCRdb trimmed public reads at Q25 via fastp, called clones via MiXCR and kept in-frame beta chains. Rows matching on CDR3 protein sequence are summarized as one entry with the most common DNA and genes. The sample table lists fewer than 2 million distinct CDR3 sequences, approximately 40% of them with a count of one. The leading ten clones occupy more than 20% of the sample. Material: blood. These receptors originate from a human donor in good health.

This clonotype appeared a few times. The chain has TRBV11-2 and TRBJ2-4, with 7 bases that match TRBD1. The CDR3 contains 12 residues. The V gene's germline CDR1 is SGHAT and CDR2 FQNNGV. With 5 bases clipped from V and 9 bases from J, the junction kept 4 bases outside the gene matches. The CDR3 DNA is TGTGCCAGCAGCCCGACAGGGAGCATTCAGTACTTC. As protein: CASSPTGSIQYF.

This chain uses TRBV5-1 with TRBJ2-1; D is tentatively TRBD1 or TRBD2 (5 bases each). V was trimmed by 8 bases and J by 8 bases, leaving 17 bases between them. The CDR3 extends over 13 amino acids. Per germline, CDR1 SGHRS and CDR2 YFSETQ. The CDR3 loop is CARGTPGPDEQFF. In DNA, the CDR3 is TGCGCCAGGGGGACCCCTGGGCCAGATGAGCAGTTCTTC. The entire variable domain, with the rest obtained from reference TRBV5-1 and TRBJ2-1, is as follows: KAGVTQTPRYLIKTRGQQVTLSCSPISGHRSVSWYQQTPGQGLQFLFEYFSETQRNKGNFPGRFSGRQFSNSRSEMNVSTLELGDSALYLCARGTPGPDEQFFGPGTRLTVL.

There are a few counts of this clonotype. This chain joins TRBV6-5 and TRBJ2-6; D possibly corresponds to TRBD1 (5 bases). The CDR3 runs 16 residues. Germline CDR1 reads MNHEY; CDR2 reads SVGAGI. The V gene lost 2 bases and the J gene lost 0 bases, with 8 bases spanning the gap. The CDR3 spells CASSYDSLSGANVLTF. CDR3 bases: TGTGCCAGCAGTTACGACAGCCTCTCTGGGGCCAACGTCCTGACTTTC.

In its sample, this clonotype was seen a few times. An end of the junction does not agree with germline; a read error may underlie this. The CDR3, as DNA: TGCGCCAGCAGCCAAAAGATCTCCTATGAGCAGTACTTC. Its translation: CASSQKISYEQYF. The chain has TRBV4-3 and TRBJ2-7; D not resolved. From germline, CDR1 is LGHNA and CDR2 YSLEER. This CDR3 comprises 13 residues.

The V gene is TRBV6-1, the J gene TRBJ2-7, with a weak D call TRBD1 (6 bases). The CDR3 spans 14 residues. Germline V gene sequence: CDR1 MNHNS, CDR2 SASEGT. The V and J ends lost 6 bases and 2 bases respectively, with 14 bases between them. Written as DNA, the CDR3 is TGTGCCAGCAGATACCAAGGGGGAACCTACGAGCAGTACTTC. Protein: CASRYQGGTYEQYF.

In its sample, this clonotype was seen once. The chain links TRBV29-1 to TRBJ1-2, with 10 bases that match TRBD1. The V gene's germline CDR1 is SQVTM and CDR2 ANQGSEA. The ends lost 3 bases at V and 4 bases at J; junction bases unmatched: 2. The CDR3 is 13 residues long. DNA of the CDR3: TGCAGCGTTGAGACAGGGGGCCCCTATGGCTACACCTTC. Protein sequence: CSVETGGPYGYTF.

The chain combines TRBV6-5 with TRBJ2-3; a weak D match, TRBD2 (5 bases). CDR3 size: 19 residues. Germline loops: CDR1 MNHEY, CDR2 SVGAGI. Trimming took off 4 bases at V and 1 base at J, with 24 bases between the two ends. The CDR3 sequence: CASSSQDWGGRFRTDTQYF. CDR3 DNA: TGTGCCAGCAGTTCCCAGGACTGGGGTGGTCGGTTCCGCACAGATACGCAGTATTTT.

This chain joins TRBV20-1 and TRBJ2-5; 9 positions match TRBD2. The V gene end was trimmed by 3 bases and the J gene end by 3 bases; junction bases not matched to a gene: 5. The CDR3 has 14 amino acids. Per germline, CDR1 DFQATT and CDR2 SNEGSKA (reference sequence). CDR3 loop: CSASTSGLKETQYF. The CDR3 region has the DNA TGCAGTGCTAGTACTAGCGGGCTAAAAGAGACCCAGTACTTC.

This clonotype has just a few counts. The chain carries TRBV20-1 and TRBJ2-7; D assignment may be TRBD1 or TRBD2 (5 bases each). The germline CDR1 and CDR2 sequences are DFQATT and SNEGSKA (reference sequence). The V end lost 3 bases, the J end lost 3 bases, and 15 bases lay between the germline ends. The CDR3 consists of 14 residues. The CDR3 region is CSASEGPNLYEQYF. The CDR3 DNA is TGCAGTGCTAGTGAGGGACCTAACCTCTACGAGCAGTACTTC.

This chain connects TRBV7-2 to TRBJ1-5, with TRBD1 matching 7 bases. V dropped 5 bases and J dropped 6; count of bases not matched to a gene: 7. The CDR3 loop spans 14 amino acids. Per germline, CDR1 SGHTA and CDR2 FQGNSA. In DNA, the CDR3 is TGTGCCAGCAGCGGAGGGACAGACGGTCAGCCCCAGCATTTT. This translates into CASSGGTDGQPQHF. The full variable domain, with the rest looked up from reference TRBV7-2 and TRBJ1-5, is GAGVSQSPSNKVTEKGKDVELRCDPISGHTALYWYRQSLGQGLEFLIYFQGNSAPDKSGLPSDRFSAERTGGSVSTLTIQRTQQEDSAVYLCASSGGTDGQPQHFGDGTRLSIL.

This clonotype was seen a few times. The chain links TRBV7-8 to TRBJ2-7; D is possibly TRBD2 (6 bases). In germline, CDR1 is SGHVS, CDR2 FQNEAQ. Deletions cut 1 base from V and 7 bases from J, with 14 bases between. The CDR3 runs to 14 residues. The CDR3 spells CASSLDPWGGEQYF. DNA of the CDR3: TGTGCCAGCAGCTTAGACCCCTGGGGAGGAGAGCAGTACTTC. Combining the CDR3 with reference TRBV7-8 and TRBJ2-7 gives the whole variable domain GAGVSQSPRYKVAKRGQDVALRCDPISGHVSLFWYQQALGQGPEFLTYFQNEAQLDKSGLPSDRFFAERPEGSVSTLKIQRTQQEDSAVYLCASSLDPWGGEQYFGPGTRLTVT.

This chain uses TRBV24-1 with TRBJ1-2; D gene unclear. Between the trimmed V and J ends, which lost 4 bases and 7 bases, there was a span of 15 bases. This CDR3 region has 14 residues. The V gene's germline CDR1 is KGHDR and CDR2 SFDVKD. The CDR3 nucleotides read TGTGCCACCAGTGACTCGGCGGGGTGCGCTGGCTACACCTTC. Translation gives CATSDSAGCAGYTF.

The V and J genes are TRBV13 and TRBJ2-7, with D possibly being TRBD1 (7 bases). The CDR3 has 18 residues. CDR1 is PRHDT, CDR2 FYEKMQ, per germline (reference sequence). Trimming left V 0 bases short and J 0 bases short, with 18 bases between. CDR3 protein: CASSLGGQGGFVSYEQYF. CDR3 coding DNA: TGTGCCAGCAGCTTAGGAGGGCAGGGGGGCTTTGTCTCCTACGAGCAGTACTTC.

This clonotype showed up just a few times. The V and J genes are TRBV9 and TRBJ2-5, with D tentatively TRBD2 (5 bases). Germline CDR1 reads SGDLS; CDR2 reads YYNGEE. The CDR3 runs 13 residues. The ends were cut back, 2 bases at V and 5 bases at J, with 10 bases in the middle. This chain's CDR3 is CASSVREAETQYF. The CDR3 nucleotides read TGTGCCAGCAGCGTTCGGGAAGCGGAGACCCAGTACTTC.

As concerns this clonotype: A junction end diverges from the germline sequence, so it may reflect a read error. The chain is built from TRBV12-3 or TRBV12-4 and TRBJ2-3, with D hard to call. The CDR3 consists of 16 residues. The CDR3 region has the DNA TGTGCCGGCAGTCCAGAGGATTTTTCTAGCACAGATACGCAGTATTTT. It is translated as CAGSPEDFSSTDTQYF.

The V and J genes are TRBV7-9 and TRBJ1-5; 9 bases align to TRBD1. This CDR3 has 16 residues. Per the germline V gene, CDR1 is SEHNR and CDR2 is FQNEAQ (reference sequence). V was pared by 3 bases and J by 1 base, with 4 bases of the junction left unmatched. CDR3 bases: TGTGCCAGCAGCTTCCCGGGACAGGGAAGCAATCAGCCCCAGCATTTT. Amino acid sequence: CASSFPGQGSNQPQHF.

This clonotype was found a few times. The rearrangement links TRBV9 to TRBJ2-1, with 9 positions matching TRBD1. Trimming removed 5 bases from V and 0 bases from J; junction bases left unmatched: 15. The CDR3 is 19 amino acids. Looked up from germline, CDR1 is SGDLS and CDR2 is YYNGEE. The CDR3 DNA follows: TGTGCCAGCAGTGGTAACAGGGGGCGACTCCTCAGCTCCTACAATGAGCAGTTCTTC. It codes for CASSGNRGRLLSSYNEQFF.

The J gene is TRBJ1-1, the V gene TRBV5-1; D is perhaps TRBD1 (5 bases). The V gene lost 3 bases and the J gene lost 7 bases, with 13 bases spanning the gap. CDR1 is SGHRS and CDR2 is YFSETQ in the germline V gene. The CDR3 is made up of 13 amino acids. The CDR3 loop is CASSYTTADEAFF. Written as DNA, the CDR3 is TGCGCCAGCAGCTACACGACAGCAGATGAAGCTTTCTTT.

This clonotype was observed a few times. V and J are TRBV20-1 and TRBJ2-7, with D unresolved. Germline values: CDR1 DFQATT, CDR2 SNEGSKA (reference sequence). The CDR3 runs 13 residues. Trimming left V 7 bases short and J 3 bases short, with 16 bases between. The CDR3 reads CSVAGQENYEQYF. CDR3 DNA: TGCAGTGTTGCAGGCCAAGAAAACTACGAGCAGTACTTC.

This chain uses TRBV5-6 with TRBJ2-1; no firm D call. V gave up 2 bases and J gave up 6 bases, with 15 bases separating them. Per the germline V gene, CDR1 is SGHDT and CDR2 is YYEEEE. The CDR3 is 15 amino acids. CDR3 DNA: TGTGCCAGCAGCTTTGGCCCTGAAAATGGCAATGAGCAGTTCTTC. Amino acids: CASSFGPENGNEQFF. Using reference TRBV5-6 and TRBJ2-1 for the parts outside the CDR3, the full variable domain is DAGVTQSPTHLIKTRGQQVTLRCSPKSGHDTVSWYQQALGQGPQFIFQYYEEEERQRGNFPDRFSGHQFPNYSSELNVNALLLGDSALYLCASSFGPENGNEQFFGPGTRLTVL.

There are a few counts of this clonotype. This chain connects TRBV29-1 to TRBJ2-3, with D maybe TRBD2 (6 bases). Germline V gene lookup returns CDR1 SQVTM and CDR2 ANQGSEA. The V end was cut by 2 bases, the J end by 1 base, with 10 bases between. The CDR3 has 14 amino acids. CDR3 sequence reads: CSVERGSGTDTQYF. The CDR3 DNA is TGCAGCGTTGAACGGGGGTCGGGCACAGATACGCAGTATTTT.

This clonotype was observed a handful of times. The chain combines TRBV6-6 with TRBJ1-5; the match to TRBD1 covers 8 bases. Trimming cost V 6 bases and J 5 bases; bases outside gene matches: 6. CDR3 length equals 14 residues. In germline, CDR1 is MNHNY, CDR2 SVGAGI (reference sequence). The CDR3 protein is CASSGQGADQPQHF. As DNA, the CDR3 is TGTGCCAGCAGCGGACAGGGTGCGGATCAGCCCCAGCATTTT.

The J gene is TRBJ2-6, the V gene TRBV9; 7 bases line up with TRBD1. The CDR3 has 16 residues. Trimming removed 3 bases from V and 2 bases from J; junction bases left unmatched: 5. Germline assignment: CDR1 SGDLS and CDR2 YYNGEE. CDR3 DNA sequence: TGTGCCAGCAGCGCCGACAGGGAAACTGGGGCCAACGTCCTGACTTTC. It codes for CASSADRETGANVLTF.

This clonotype was recorded a few times. This chain uses TRBV20-1 with TRBJ2-7; no reliable D call. Trimming removed 2 bases at V and 0 bases at J, with 8 bases between. Germline CDR1 DFQATT, CDR2 SNEGSKA (reference sequence). The CDR3 length is 13 residues. CDR3 amino acids: CSARTTFSYEQYF. DNA for the CDR3: TGCAGTGCTAGAACGACATTCTCCTACGAGCAGTACTTC.

This clonotype was counted a few times. The chain uses TRBV5-1 and TRBJ2-4; 9 bases line up with TRBD1. The J call is in doubt because the DNA end fits TRBJ2-7 better. The CDR3 is made up of 17 amino acids. Germline CDR1 SGHRS, CDR2 YFSETQ. The CDR3 region is CASSLGPRTGESGEQYF. The CDR3 DNA follows: TGCGCCAGCAGCCTTGGCCCCCGGACAGGGGAAAGCGGCGAGCAGTACTTC.

This chain uses TRBV6-1 with TRBJ1-1; D is unresolved. The germline CDR1 and CDR2 sequences are MNHNS and SASEGT. The CDR3 runs to 14 residues. The V gene lost 2 bases and the J gene lost 1 base, with 8 bases spanning the gap. Written as DNA, the CDR3 is TGTGCCAGCAGTGAAACGTCAACGAACACTGAAGCTTTCTTT. It encodes CASSETSTNTEAFF.